Each of the 32 T cell receptor beta chains below was sequenced from the same sample in a study of control samples from healthy donors and cancer patients. The table came from immunoSEQ multiplex PCR; TCRdb's copy has only in-frame clones and leaves some out. The table has about 130,000 clones, about 92% seen once. The sequenced sample consisted of PBMCs. These TCRs come from an elderly man with head and neck cancer.

To note about this clone: One end of the junction varies from germline; a read error may be responsible. J is TRBJ2-3 and V is TRBV29-1, with D perhaps TRBD2 (5 bases). The CDR3 length is 16 residues. CDR1 and CDR2 (germline): SQVTM, ANQGSEA. The CDR3, as DNA: TGCAGCGTCGAAGGGTCGGGCCTCGGGGTTACAGATACGCAGTATTTT. Residues: CSVEGSGLGVTDTQYF.

The count of this clone is one. V usage is TRBV6-5 and J usage is TRBJ1-3; D is unclear. The CDR3 has 15 residues. The V and J ends lost 7 bases and 0 bases respectively, with 13 bases between them. Germline-derived CDR1 and CDR2 are MNHEY and SVGAGI. DNA for the CDR3: TGTGCCAGCACCCATCGACTGAGCTCTGGAAACACCATATATTTT. Translated, it gives CASTHRLSSGNTIYF.

This clone was counted once. At one boundary the junction diverges from the germline segment, which might be a read error. The chain joins TRBV3-1 (or the pseudogene TRBV3-2) to TRBJ2-7, with 7 positions matching TRBD1. Looked up from germline, CDR1 is LGHDT and CDR2 is YNNKEL (reference sequence). The CDR3 sequence is 13 residues long. The chain's CDR3 is CASSQNRGGFLRF. In DNA form, the CDR3 reads TGTGCCAGCAGCCAAAATCGAGGGGGCTTTCTTCGCTTC.

As DNA, the CDR3 is TGTGCCAGCAGCTTGAACGGGGTAGATCAGCCCCAGCATTTT. Translation: CASSLNGVDQPQHF. The chain has TRBV11-2 and TRBJ1-5; D is unclear. CDR1 is SGHAT, CDR2 FQNNGV, per germline. This CDR3 is 14 amino acids long. Trimming pared 3 bases from V and 5 bases from J, leaving 11 bases between.

Details on this clone: This CDR3 is also generated by other DNA sequences in the sample. The chain is built from TRBV2 and TRBJ1-5; a weak D match, TRBD1 (5 bases). CDR1 is SNHLY and CDR2 is FYNNEI in the germline V gene. The CDR3 consists of 13 residues. Deletions cut 3 bases from V and 7 bases from J, with 10 bases between. In DNA form, the CDR3 reads TGTGCCAGCAGTGATGGGGGGGGGCAGCCCCAGCATTTT. Translating it yields CASSDGGGQPQHF. The full variable domain, in which reference TRBV2 and TRBJ1-5 provide the parts outside the CDR3, is EPEVTQTPSHQVTQMGQEVILRCVPISNHLYFYWYRQILGQKVEFLVSFYNNEISEKSEIFDDQFSVERPDGSNFTLKIRSTKLEDSAMYFCASSDGGGQPQHFGDGTRLSIL.

CDR3 sequence: CASSILAGGLGTYNEQFF. In DNA, the CDR3 is TGTGCCAGTAGTATACTGGCGGGAGGGCTTGGGACCTACAATGAGCAGTTCTTC. J is TRBJ2-1 and V is TRBV19; 9 nucleotides agree with TRBD2. This CDR3 is 18 amino acids long. The germline V gene encodes CDR1 LNHDA and CDR2 SQIVND (reference sequence). J lost 2 bases, V lost 2 bases, and 10 bases had no gene match. Looking up the rest from reference TRBV19 and TRBJ2-1 gives the full variable domain: DGGITQSPKYLFRKEGQNVTLSCEQNLNHDAMYWYRQDPGQGLRLIYYSQIVNDFQKGDIAEGYSVSREKKESFPLTVTSAQKNPTAFYLCASSILAGGLGTYNEQFFGPGTRLTVL.

This rearrangement joins TRBV2 to TRBJ1-3, with 9 bases fitting TRBD1. Germline lookup yields CDR1 SNHLY and CDR2 FYNNEI. The CDR3 consists of 14 residues. The trim removed 4 bases at V and 2 bases at J, leaving 0 bases unmatched. This CDR3 reads CASSGQGAGNTIYF. The CDR3 DNA sequence: TGTGCCAGCAGTGGACAGGGGGCTGGAAACACCATATATTTT.

The chain links TRBV5-8 to TRBJ2-1, with TRBD2 matching 12 bases. Germline assignment: CDR1 SGHTS and CDR2 YDEGEE. Unmatched junction bases numbered 10, after V lost 4 bases and J lost 8 bases. The CDR3 is 16 amino acids. The CDR3 nucleotides are TGTGCCAGCAGCCCACCCCTAGCGGGAGGGAGCTATGAGCAGTTCTTC. Protein product: CASSPPLAGGSYEQFF.

This clone was observed a handful of times. The chain couples TRBV6-6 to TRBJ2-1, with D possibly matching TRBD2 (6 bases). Between the trimmed V and J ends, which lost 5 bases and 5 bases, there was a span of 10 bases. The CDR3 is made up of 13 amino acids. Per the germline V gene, CDR1 is MNHNY and CDR2 is SVGAGI (reference sequence). The CDR3: CASSADYHNEQFF. In DNA form, the CDR3 reads TGTGCCAGCAGTGCGGACTACCACAATGAGCAGTTCTTC.

This clone appeared once. This chain links TRBV6-5 with TRBJ2-3, with TRBD2 matching 8 bases. Trimming at V came to 0 bases and at J to 8 bases, leaving 10 bases not matched to a gene. Germline V gene sequence: CDR1 MNHEY, CDR2 SVGAGI. The CDR3 has 16 amino acids. CDR3 residues: CASSYSRGGRGGTQYF. The DNA of the CDR3 is TGTGCCAGCAGTTACTCCCGGGGGGGTCGGGGTGGTACGCAGTATTTT.

The chain combines TRBV4-2 with TRBJ2-2, with 10 bases fitting TRBD2. The CDR3 contains 15 residues. V shed 8 bases and J 6 bases; nucleotides not matched to a gene: 9. Germline values: CDR1 LGHNA, CDR2 YNFKEQ. The CDR3 loop is CASRASGSGAGELFF. In DNA, the CDR3 is TGTGCCAGCCGCGCTAGCGGGAGTGGGGCCGGGGAGCTGTTTTTT.

V usage is TRBV25-1 and J usage is TRBJ2-7, with 9 bases identical to TRBD1. V was clipped by 3 bases and J by 1 base; unmatched bases: 10. Germline V gene data show CDR1 as MGHDK and CDR2 as SYGVNS. The CDR3 has 17 residues. DNA for the CDR3: TGTGCCAGCAGTGACCCAACGGGACAGGGTTTTTCCTACGAGCAGTACTTC. This translates into CASSDPTGQGFSYEQYF.

The chain joins TRBV19 to TRBJ1-6; perhaps TRBD1 as D (5 bases). CDR3 length: 16 amino acids. The germline V gene encodes CDR1 LNHDA and CDR2 SQIVND (reference sequence). Trimming removed 3 bases at V and 7 bases at J, with 16 bases between. The CDR3, as DNA: TGTGCCAGTAGTATGGGGGGGAGTACCATCAATTCACCCCTCCACTTT. This codes for CASSMGGSTINSPLHF.

The chain carries TRBV12-5 and TRBJ2-1; D is unclear. The germline gives CDR1 LGHNT, CDR2 FRNRAP. With 7 bases removed from V and 4 bases from J, the gap between germline ends came to 5 bases. The CDR3 sequence is 11 residues long. CDR3 loop: CASVDYNEQFF. CDR3 sequence (DNA): TGTGCTAGTGTGGATTACAATGAGCAGTTCTTC.

Only one count was recorded for this clone. Written as DNA, the CDR3 is TGTGCCACCAGTGACCCCGACAGCCAAGAGACCCAGTACTTC. The encoded protein is CATSDPDSQETQYF. The J gene is TRBJ2-5, the V gene TRBV24-1, with D possibly matching TRBD1 (5 bases). The CDR3 is made up of 14 amino acids. Germline CDR1 KGHDR, CDR2 SFDVKD. Trimming shortened V by 4 bases and J by 1 base, and 9 bases separated the two germline ends.

The chain recombines TRBV30 with TRBJ1-6; 11 nucleotides line up with TRBD1. The CDR3 contains 17 residues. Germline trimming cut 4 bases from V and 4 bases from J; bases unmatched to any gene: 9. The V gene's germline CDR1 is GTSNPN and CDR2 SVGIG (reference sequence). CDR3 amino acids: CAWNFRTGGRYNSPLHF. CDR3 DNA sequence: TGTGCCTGGAATTTTAGGACAGGGGGCCGTTATAATTCACCCCTCCACTTT. Full variable domain (rest looked up from reference TRBV30 and TRBJ1-6): SQTIHQWPATLVQPVGSPLSLECTVEGTSNPNLYWYRQAAGRGLQLLFYSVGIGQISSEVPQNLSASRPQDRQFILSSKKLLLSDSGFYLCAWNFRTGGRYNSPLHFGNGTRLTVT.

This chain uses TRBV18 with TRBJ1-4; no reliable D call. Germline assignment: CDR1 KGHSH and CDR2 LQKENI. The CDR3 totals 15 residues. Trimming stripped 0 bases from V and 0 bases from J, with 5 bases between. DNA of the CDR3: TGTGCCAGCTCACCACCACGGGCAACTAATGAAAAACTGTTTTTT. Residues: CASSPPRATNEKLFF.

The chain uses TRBV30 and TRBJ1-1; D is possibly TRBD1 (5 bases). The CDR3 spans 14 residues. CDR1 GTSNPN and CDR2 SVGIG come from the germline V gene (reference sequence). V was cut by 7 bases and J by 0 bases, with 15 bases left in between. CDR3 residues: CAYKGTDMNTEAFF. The CDR3 bases are TGTGCCTATAAGGGGACGGACATGAACACTGAAGCTTTCTTT.

A word on this clone: This likely comes from a read error, as the CDR3 has no conserved phenylalanine or tryptophan at its end. The rearrangement joins TRBV6-5 to TRBJ1-2; no reliable D call. CDR1 and CDR2 from the germline V gene are MNHEY and SVGAGI. V dropped 7 bases and J dropped 8 bases, with 23 bases sitting between them. The CDR3 is made up of 15 amino acids. Written as DNA, the CDR3 is TGTGCCAGCAATCCCCAAGGCGCCGGAGTTAGGGGCTACACCTCC. Translating it yields CASNPQGAGVRGYTS.

In DNA form, the CDR3 reads TGTGCCACCAGCAGAGATGGTATTGGACTAGCGAGAAAACAAGAGACCCAGTACTTC. This encodes CATSRDGIGLARKQETQYF. This rearrangement joins TRBV15 to TRBJ2-5, with 9 bases matching TRBD2. V lost 0 bases and J lost 2; bases outside the gene matches: 13. Germline values: CDR1 LNHNV, CDR2 YYDKDF (reference sequence). The CDR3 length is 19 residues.

The chain links TRBV5-1 to TRBJ2-7; TRBD1 agrees at 11 bases. This CDR3 region has 14 residues. Germline V CDR1 and CDR2: SGHRS, YFSETQ. With 4 bases clipped from V and 4 bases from J, the junction kept 4 bases outside the gene matches. CDR3 in DNA: TGCGCCAGCAGCCAGGGACAGGGGGGGTACGAGCAGTACTTC. This sequence encodes CASSQGQGGYEQYF.

The rearrangement uses TRBV27 and TRBJ2-7; D might be TRBD1 or TRBD2, each matching 5 bases. V was trimmed by 4 bases and J by 6 bases, leaving 10 bases between them. The germline gives CDR1 MNHEY, CDR2 SMNVEV (reference sequence). The CDR3 length is 12 residues. This chain's CDR3 is CASSSNGAEQYF. In nucleotides, the CDR3 is TGTGCCAGCAGTTCTAACGGGGCCGAGCAGTACTTC.

This clone was picked up a small number of times. The rearrangement joins TRBV7-9 to TRBJ2-1; 10 nucleotides align to TRBD2. This CDR3 contains 16 residues. Germline V CDR1 and CDR2: SEHNR, FQNEAQ (reference sequence). With 6 bases clipped from V and 3 bases from J, the junction kept 8 bases outside the gene matches. The CDR3 is CASSTVGLADYNEQFF. Here the CDR3 DNA reads TGTGCCAGCAGTACGGTAGGACTAGCGGACTACAATGAGCAGTTCTTC.

The rearrangement links TRBV19 to TRBJ1-3; the D is unclear. This CDR3 region has 14 residues. V lost 1 base and J lost 3, with 7 bases in between. Germline CDR1 and CDR2: LNHDA and SQIVND (reference sequence). The CDR3 region is CASSIGAVGNTIYF. Written as DNA, the CDR3 is TGTGCCAGTAGTATAGGGGCAGTTGGAAACACCATATATTTT.

The V call is TRBV6-1, the J call TRBJ1-2; maybe TRBD1 (6 bases). This CDR3 comprises 16 residues. Trimming pared 2 bases from V and 1 base from J, leaving 14 bases between. Germline V lookup: CDR1 MNHNS, CDR2 SASEGT. Here the CDR3 reads CASSELGGGINYGYTF. CDR3 DNA: TGTGCCAGCAGTGAATTGGGAGGGGGGATTAACTATGGCTACACCTTC.

The CDR3, as DNA: TGCGCCAGCAGCTTGTGGCGGGAGTCCGACGAGCAGTACTTC. This sequence encodes CASSLWRESDEQYF. This sequence joins TRBV5-1 and TRBJ2-7; 7 nucleotides match TRBD2. In germline, CDR1 is SGHRS, CDR2 YFSETQ. The CDR3 sequence is 14 residues long. V lost 1 base, J lost 5 bases, and 6 bases stayed unmatched. Based on the CDR3 plus reference TRBV5-1 and TRBJ2-7, the full variable domain is KAGVTQTPRYLIKTRGQQVTLSCSPISGHRSVSWYQQTPGQGLQFLFEYFSETQRNKGNFPGRFSGRQFSNSRSEMNVSTLELGDSALYLCASSLWRESDEQYFGPGTRLTVT.

The chain has TRBV15 and TRBJ1-2, with D unclear. This CDR3 comprises 13 residues. The V gene's germline CDR1 is LNHNV and CDR2 YYDKDF (reference sequence). V lost 6 bases, J lost 4 bases, and 12 bases lay in between. CDR3: CATSPGVAYGYTF. Written as DNA, the CDR3 is TGTGCCACCAGTCCCGGGGTAGCCTATGGCTACACCTTC.

The sample holds one count of this clone. The chain joins TRBV5-4 to TRBJ2-2; TRBD1 or TRBD2 may be the D gene (6 bases each). Germline lookup yields CDR1 SGHNT and CDR2 YYREEE (reference sequence). There are 15 residues in the CDR3. V dropped 1 base and J dropped 7 bases, with 14 bases sitting between them. The CDR3 DNA sequence: TGTGCCAGCAGCTTGCCGGGAGCAGGGGACGGGGAGCTGTTTTTT. Translated, it gives CASSLPGAGDGELFF.

The chain has TRBV13 and TRBJ1-4; D remains unclear. V dropped 3 bases and J dropped 8 bases, with 10 bases sitting between them. CDR1 is PRHDT and CDR2 is FYEKMQ in the germline V gene (reference sequence). The CDR3 is 13 amino acids. The CDR3 region has the DNA TGTGCCAGCAGCTTTAGGTCGAGGGAAAAACTGTTTTTT. It encodes CASSFRSREKLFF.

This sequence joins TRBV7-2 and TRBJ1-1; TRBD1 aligns across 8 bases. Germline lookup yields CDR1 SGHTA and CDR2 FQGNSA. The V gene end was trimmed by 6 bases and the J gene end by 6 bases; junction bases not matched to a gene: 15. The CDR3 contains 16 residues. The CDR3 DNA is TGTGCCAGCAGTTCCTTACCGACAGGGGTATACGCTGAAGCTTTCTTT. Translating gives CASSSLPTGVYAEAFF. The full variable domain, with the rest looked up from reference TRBV7-2 and TRBJ1-1, is GAGVSQSPSNKVTEKGKDVELRCDPISGHTALYWYRQSLGQGLEFLIYFQGNSAPDKSGLPSDRFSAERTGGSVSTLTIQRTQQEDSAVYLCASSSLPTGVYAEAFFGQGTRLTVV.

V and J are TRBV15 and TRBJ1-1; the D is unclear. This CDR3 region has 13 residues. V was cut by 10 bases and J by 2 bases, with 14 bases left in between. The V gene's germline CDR1 is LNHNV and CDR2 YYDKDF (reference sequence). The CDR3 spells CAISLGLNTEAFF. In DNA form, the CDR3 reads TGTGCCATTAGCCTCGGGCTAAACACTGAAGCTTTCTTT.

Notes on this clone: At one of its ends the junction is not consistent with the germline gene, which may arise from a read error. The chain employs TRBV14 and TRBJ2-1; D not resolved. Germline V gene lookup returns CDR1 SGHDN and CDR2 FVKESK. This CDR3 region has 13 residues. The CDR3 region has the DNA TGTGCCAGCAGCAAAGAGGACGGGAATGAGCAGTTCTTC. This gives the protein CASSKEDGNEQFF.